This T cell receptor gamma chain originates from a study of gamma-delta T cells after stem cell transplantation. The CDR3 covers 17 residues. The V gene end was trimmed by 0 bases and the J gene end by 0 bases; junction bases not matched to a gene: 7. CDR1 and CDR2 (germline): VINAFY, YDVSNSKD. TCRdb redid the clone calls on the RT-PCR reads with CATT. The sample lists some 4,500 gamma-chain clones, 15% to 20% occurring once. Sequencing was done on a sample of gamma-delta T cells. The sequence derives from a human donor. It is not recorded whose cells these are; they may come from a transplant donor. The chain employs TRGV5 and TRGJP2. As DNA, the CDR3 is TGTGCCACCTGGGACAGGCACCCATATAGTAGTGATTGGATCAAGACGTTT. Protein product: CATWDRHPYSSDWIKTF.